This note documents a single T cell receptor beta chain sequence. This clone came up once. Its recognized antigen is unknown. One base away there is no much larger clone; base qualities are not given. Library construction relied on the immunoSEQ multiplex PCR assay. Each sample had some 9.7 x 10^4 TCR templates assayed by the deep sequencing platform. Genomic DNA extracted from sorted T cells was used for TCRbeta CDR3 sequencing. Per the original workflow: The R programming language was used for clonal analysis of the TCRbeta CDR3 data. Alloreactive CD4+ and CD8+ clones were identified by comparing unstimulated samples to CFSE-low samples taken after the reaction. Regulatory or non-regulatory origin was assigned to alloreactive CD4+ clones by matching of sequences to sorted unstimulated Treg and non-Treg repertoires. TCRdb retrieved this table from immuneACCESS and kept in-frame rearrangements only. Not all clones are present; in checked studies, unresolved V genes account for under half, and no reason is known for the remainder. That table supplies the V and J calls and clone size; D and trimming were determined from the DNA. The sample records about 63,000 clones, roughly 85% of which are singletons. The ten biggest clones cover roughly 3.8% of the sample.

This entry is derived from a study of siplizumab effects on memory and regulatory T cells (dated 2019 in TCRdb). Some background on the complete study: The effect of the anti-CD2 antibody siplizumab on alloreactive T-cell subsets was examined in allogeneic mixed lymphocyte reactions constructed from human PBMCs.

What the authors observed across the whole study: Unstimulated naive T cells appeared more diverse than memory T cells, and naive cells seemed to contribute substantially to the alloresponse. Whether proliferating Tregs from siplizumab cultures were suppressive was not functionally confirmed. A naive or memory phenotype could not be assigned to roughly 75-96% of proliferating CD4+ or CD8+ clones. In reactions with siplizumab, an average of 68.8% of mappable alloreactive CD4+ clones were Treg-derived, compared with about 27% in control reactions. Because sequences below about 10^-5 frequency were poorly captured, only a minor fraction of alloreactive clones could be mapped to unstimulated subsets. Siplizumab significantly reduced the cumulative frequency of alloreactive sequences traceable to unstimulated CD4+ memory T cells.

In addition, sequencing in three donor pairs included unstimulated CD8+ effector memory subsets alongside CD4+ naive, CD8+ naive, CD8+ TEMRA and CD4+ memory subsets. Sorted unstimulated T cells, along with proliferating T cells recovered from mixed lymphocyte reactions, underwent TCRbeta CDR3 sequencing. Fresh whole blood from approximately 9 HLA-typed healthy donors was used to isolate PBMCs. This receptor was identified in a human donor in good health. The source material was memory CD4+ T cells sorted from blood. The sample's cell subset or site label, in plain terms: unstimulated CD4+ memory T cells.

The DNA reads TGCGCCAGCAGCGTTGGCCCGCGGGACGAAAACACCATATATTTT. Its translation is CASSVGPRDENTIYF. This sequence uses TRBV5-1 and TRBJ1-3; a tentative D match to TRBD1 spans 5 bases. V is shortened by 4 bases, J by 6 bases, and the region joining them spans 17 bases. The CDR3 spans 15 residues, from the cysteine through the phenylalanine. Only the CDR3 region is kept as DNA, spanning 45 bases read in frame from base 1. CDR1 and CDR2 (SGHRS, YFSETQ) derive from the germline V gene.